A selection of T cell receptor beta chains follows, all from one sample in a study of beta chain features in type 1 diabetes. Here immunoSEQ multiplex PCR was the method, and the copy in TCRdb shows in-frame clones only, minus some. The table lists some 350,000 clones, about 14% of them singletons. Sequencing used naive CD4+ T cells from blood. The source of these receptors is a woman under 30 with type 1 diabetes. Each CDR3 is given with its conserved first and last residue. The order of the fields is J gene, D gene, V gene, CDR3 protein. The D gene is left open where the match is weak.

j_gene: TRBJ2-7
d_gene: -
v_gene: TRBV7-3
CDR3aa: CASSPGLAREQYF

j_gene: TRBJ2-7
d_gene: TRBD2
v_gene: TRBV5-4
CDR3aa: CASRPSGDRIYEQYF

j_gene: TRBJ2-1
d_gene: -
v_gene: TRBV5-1
CDR3aa: CASSLADRGEQFF

j_gene: TRBJ2-3
d_gene: TRBD2
v_gene: TRBV10-3
CDR3aa: CAISASGRTDTQYF

j_gene: TRBJ2-7
d_gene: -
v_gene: TRBV29-1
CDR3aa: CSVEDPTGLEQYF

j_gene: TRBJ2-1
d_gene: TRBD2
v_gene: TRBV7-3
CDR3aa: CASSPMGGTSGTNEQFF

j_gene: TRBJ1-4
d_gene: TRBD1
v_gene: TRBV5-8
CDR3aa: CASSPGQGALSEKLFF

j_gene: TRBJ2-3
d_gene: -
v_gene: TRBV6-1
CDR3aa: CAGAKAESDTQYF

j_gene: TRBJ1-3
d_gene: -
v_gene: TRBV18
CDR3aa: CASSPQDGSSGNTIYF

j_gene: TRBJ2-5
d_gene: TRBD1
v_gene: TRBV27
CDR3aa: CASRPLWDRSGETQYF

j_gene: TRBJ1-2
d_gene: -
v_gene: TRBV5-1
CDR3aa: CASSLESYGYTF

j_gene: TRBJ2-2
d_gene: -
v_gene: TRBV2
CDR3aa: CASRTDRSGELFF

j_gene: TRBJ2-3
d_gene: TRBD2
v_gene: TRBV2
CDR3aa: CASLGLAVTDTQYF

j_gene: TRBJ1-5
d_gene: -
v_gene: TRBV7-2
CDR3aa: CASSLQGQPNQPQHF

j_gene: TRBJ2-1
d_gene: TRBD2
v_gene: TRBV30
CDR3aa: CAWSGLADYNEQFF

j_gene: TRBJ2-6
d_gene: -
v_gene: TRBV29-1
CDR3aa: CSVGQGSSGANVLTF

j_gene: TRBJ2-7
d_gene: -
v_gene: TRBV28
CDR3aa: CASSQGTGPDEQYF

j_gene: TRBJ2-3
d_gene: -
v_gene: TRBV27
CDR3aa: CASLRSGGRTDTQYF

j_gene: TRBJ2-5
d_gene: -
v_gene: TRBV6-1
CDR3aa: CASSRQEGTQETQYF

j_gene: TRBJ2-2
d_gene: -
v_gene: TRBV23-1
CDR3aa: CASCGLTGTTNTGELFF

j_gene: TRBJ2-3
d_gene: TRBD2
v_gene: TRBV30
CDR3aa: CAWSVRAGADTQYF

j_gene: TRBJ2-1
d_gene: -
v_gene: TRBV29-1
CDR3aa: CSVVRRAPDNEQFF

j_gene: TRBJ2-1
d_gene: TRBD2
v_gene: TRBV19
CDR3aa: CASSMTPPSGSKDEQFF

j_gene: TRBJ2-1
d_gene: -
v_gene: TRBV4-3
CDR3aa: CASSHERYSSLYNEQFF

j_gene: TRBJ2-3
d_gene: -
v_gene: TRBV5-1
CDR3aa: CASSLGANTDTQYF

j_gene: TRBJ1-3
d_gene: -
v_gene: TRBV19
CDR3aa: CASTEQGGGNTIYF

j_gene: TRBJ2-1
d_gene: TRBD2
v_gene: TRBV28
CDR3aa: CASIRGSSGRNEQFF

j_gene: TRBJ1-3
d_gene: -
v_gene: TRBV30
CDR3aa: CAWNPGISGNTIYF

j_gene: TRBJ1-4
d_gene: -
v_gene: TRBV5-1
CDR3aa: CASKESATNEKLFF

j_gene: TRBJ1-3
d_gene: -
v_gene: TRBV25-1
CDR3aa: CASSESTGSSGNTIYF

j_gene: TRBJ2-1
d_gene: -
v_gene: TRBV2
CDR3aa: CASSPGLSSYNEQFF

j_gene: TRBJ1-1
d_gene: -
v_gene: TRBV7-3
CDR3aa: CASSLNEGGTEAFF

j_gene: TRBJ2-3
d_gene: -
v_gene: TRBV6-6
CDR3aa: CASSYDSPQDTQYF

j_gene: TRBJ1-1
d_gene: -
v_gene: TRBV29-1
CDR3aa: CSVEDGGWAEAFF

j_gene: TRBJ1-5
d_gene: TRBD1
v_gene: TRBV18
CDR3aa: CASSPPARGQDYQPQHF

j_gene: TRBJ2-3
d_gene: TRBD2
v_gene: TRBV7-2
CDR3aa: CASSPGGLGTDTQYF

j_gene: TRBJ2-1
d_gene: -
v_gene: TRBV5-1
CDR3aa: CASSLLAGSYNEQFF

j_gene: TRBJ2-1
d_gene: -
v_gene: TRBV7-2
CDR3aa: CASSLGGVMNEQFF

j_gene: TRBJ2-7
d_gene: -
v_gene: TRBV2
CDR3aa: CASSVTGTVSEQYF

j_gene: TRBJ2-7
d_gene: -
v_gene: TRBV7-9
CDR3aa: CASSRVSGTDEQYF

j_gene: TRBJ2-1
d_gene: TRBD2
v_gene: TRBV10-1
CDR3aa: CASSDPTSGNYNEQFF

j_gene: TRBJ1-5
d_gene: TRBD1
v_gene: TRBV12-5
CDR3aa: CASGLAWDREFNQPQHF

j_gene: TRBJ2-7
d_gene: TRBD1
v_gene: TRBV29-1
CDR3aa: CSVARQGHPYEQYF

j_gene: TRBJ2-1
d_gene: TRBD1
v_gene: TRBV5-1
CDR3aa: CASSSDRDYNEQFF

j_gene: TRBJ1-1
d_gene: -
v_gene: TRBV29-1
CDR3aa: CSVEGHLNTEAFF

j_gene: TRBJ1-5
d_gene: TRBD1
v_gene: TRBV7-9
CDR3aa: CASSLTGGGQPQHF

j_gene: TRBJ1-4
d_gene: -
v_gene: TRBV29-1
CDR3aa: CSGTRDGEKLFF